This T cell receptor beta chain was recorded in a study of PD-L1 blockade in urothelial cancer. At the level of the study: Median T cell yield per blood sample was about 150,000 cells. Findings and caveats of the study: Better survival was predicted by below-median pretreatment blood TCR clonality.

Synthetic templates analogous to TCR were spiked into all PCRs individually. Profiling relied on immunoSEQ multiplex PCR, and the TCRdb table lists in-frame clones only, not all of them. The sample comprises under 40,000 clones, 87% of which are singletons, and under 4% rests with the top ten. The V gene end was trimmed by 4 bases and the J gene end by 2 bases; junction bases not matched to a gene: 2. The CDR3 spans 14 residues. The germline CDR1 and CDR2 sequences are SGHTS and YDEGEE. On this clone: Its antigen remains unidentified.

This TCR derives from a man between 45 and 60 years old with urothelial cancer. V is TRBV5-8 and J is TRBJ1-5, with 8 bases lining up with TRBD1. This specimen was PBMCs, taken around atezolizumab (anti-PD-L1) treatment. The CDR3 loop reads CASSLTGGNQPQHF. CDR3 nucleotide sequence: TGTGCCAGCAGCCTGACAGGGGGCAATCAGCCCCAGCATTTT.